This T cell receptor beta chain was found in a study of human T cells and chemical hapten exposure. Each cDNA molecule in the library carried unique molecular identifiers. Under the authors' procedure: Samples contained a median of roughly 96,000 TCRs, with a range of roughly 20,000 to 750,000. TCRdb independently ran MiXCR on the 5' RACE reads; one entry per CDR3 protein. TCRdb assigned the V and J calls; the authors' analysis was not used. Among under 100,000 distinct CDR3 sequences, around a sixth were seen once, and the ten largest hold under 7.5%. The table lists this clonotype with a few counts. It was unfractionated whole blood from which total RNA was extracted. V dropped 4 bases and J dropped 4 bases, with 20 bases sitting between them. Germline loops: CDR1 MNHEY, CDR2 SVGEGT. This CDR3 has 16 residues.

This receptor was obtained from a female donor in good health. This rearrangement joins TRBV6-2 or TRBV6-3 to TRBJ2-7; TRBD2 is a possible D gene (6 bases). CDR3 sequence: CASSSTSMGGVYEQYF. For the CDR3, the DNA is TGTGCCAGCAGTTCTACCTCCATGGGGGGTGTTTACGAGCAGTACTTC.